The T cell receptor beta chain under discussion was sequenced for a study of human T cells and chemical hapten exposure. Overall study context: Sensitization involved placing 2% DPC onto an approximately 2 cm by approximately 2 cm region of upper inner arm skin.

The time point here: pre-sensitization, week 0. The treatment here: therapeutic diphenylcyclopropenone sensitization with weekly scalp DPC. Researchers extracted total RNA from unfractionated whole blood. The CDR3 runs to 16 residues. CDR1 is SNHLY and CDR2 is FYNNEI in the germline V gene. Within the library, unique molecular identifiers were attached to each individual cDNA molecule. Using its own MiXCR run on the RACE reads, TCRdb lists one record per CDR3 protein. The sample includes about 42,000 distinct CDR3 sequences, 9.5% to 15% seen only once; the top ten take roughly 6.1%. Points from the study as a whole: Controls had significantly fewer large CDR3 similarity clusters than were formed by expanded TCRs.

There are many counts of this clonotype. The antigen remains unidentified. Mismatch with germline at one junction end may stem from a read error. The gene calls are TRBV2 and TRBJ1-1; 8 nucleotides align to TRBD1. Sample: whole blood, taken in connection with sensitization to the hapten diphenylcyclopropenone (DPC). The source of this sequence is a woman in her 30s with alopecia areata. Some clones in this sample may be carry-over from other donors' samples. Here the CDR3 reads CASSAGTGGVNTEAFF. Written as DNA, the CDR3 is TGTGCCAGCAGTGCCGGGACAGGAGGAGTGAATACTGAAGCTTTCTTT.